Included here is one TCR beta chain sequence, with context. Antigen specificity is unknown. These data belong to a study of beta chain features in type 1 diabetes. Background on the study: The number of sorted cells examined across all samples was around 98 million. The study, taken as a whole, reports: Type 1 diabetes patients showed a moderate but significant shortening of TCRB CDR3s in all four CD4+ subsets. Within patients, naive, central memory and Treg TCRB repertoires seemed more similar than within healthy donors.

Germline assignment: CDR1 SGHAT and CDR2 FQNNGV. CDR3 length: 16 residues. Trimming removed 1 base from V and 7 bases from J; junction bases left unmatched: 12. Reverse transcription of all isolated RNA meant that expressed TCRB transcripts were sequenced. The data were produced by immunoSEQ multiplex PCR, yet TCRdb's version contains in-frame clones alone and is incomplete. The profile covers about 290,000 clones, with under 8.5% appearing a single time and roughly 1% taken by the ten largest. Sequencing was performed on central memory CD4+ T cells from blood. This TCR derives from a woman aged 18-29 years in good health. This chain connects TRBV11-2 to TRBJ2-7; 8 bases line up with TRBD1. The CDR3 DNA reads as TGTGCCAGCAGCTTAGGAGGGACAGGCGCCCACCGGGAGCAGTACTTC. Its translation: CASSLGGTGAHREQYF.